These T cell receptor beta chains were read from a single sample in a study of blood T cell repertoires in COVID-19. Generated by immunoSEQ multiplex PCR, the TCRdb table keeps only in-frame clones and is missing some. The sample has some 140,000 clones; about 86% are singletons. The sequencing sample was made of peripheral blood. The receptors stem from an older woman with active or convalescent COVID-19. CDR3s leave out the opening cysteine and the closing phenylalanine or tryptophan.

J | V | CDR3
TRBJ2-3 | TRBV7-2 | ASSLSPVTDTQY
TRBJ2-5 | TRBV3-1/TRBV3-2 | ASSQDRLAGGPGETQY
TRBJ1-5 | TRBV27 | ASSSGVMQPQH
TRBJ2-3 | TRBV10-2 | ASSEVGAGEDTQY
TRBJ2-7 | TRBV28 | ASSFTTYEQY
TRBJ2-6 | TRBV6-5 | ASSWAWVSGANVLT
TRBJ1-1 | TRBV7-2 | ASSLGGRGATWAF
TRBJ1-1 | TRBV28 | ASSPGQEPINTEAF
TRBJ2-1 | TRBV24-1 | ATSDFRSGGASEQF
TRBJ1-3 | TRBV15 | ATSRRVNGNTIY
TRBJ2-7 | TRBV7-8 | ASSLVRGSYEQY
TRBJ1-1 | TRBV29-1 | SGTGTGGLYTEAF
TRBJ1-5 | TRBV28 | ASSFGGQPQH
TRBJ1-2 | TRBV6-1 | ASSEGYGLPGGYT
TRBJ2-3 | TRBV3-1/TRBV3-2 | ASSPNPASGFTDTQY
TRBJ1-2 | TRBV3-1/TRBV3-2 | ASSRGQGIMGYT
TRBJ1-4 | TRBV25-1 | ASSERGYNEKLF
TRBJ2-3 | TRBV6-5 | AARAPGDTQY
TRBJ1-2 | TRBV19 | ASSNPGTGDYGYT
TRBJ1-1 | TRBV18 | ASSPRQGGENTEAF
TRBJ1-1 | TRBV4-1 | ASSQADQRAEAF
TRBJ1-2 | TRBV7-2 | ASSPGQGAVRNYGYT
TRBJ1-2 | TRBV28 | ASSPGGDSYGYT
TRBJ1-4 | TRBV19 | ASSIARVSGTNEKLF
TRBJ1-5 | TRBV6-1 | ASSEHEGGNQPQH
TRBJ2-7 | TRBV2 | ASITGVYEQY
TRBJ2-1 | TRBV7-2 | ASRPPGLGSNEQF
TRBJ1-1 | TRBV6-5 | ASRRQVTNTEAF
TRBJ2-2 | TRBV11-2 | ATSGDSGSNTGELF
TRBJ1-2 | TRBV28 | ASSLIGGNYGYT
TRBJ2-3 | TRBV11-3 | ASSAGGSADTQY
TRBJ1-5 | TRBV18 | ASSRTGSNQPQH
TRBJ1-6 | TRBV5-4 | ASSLEQVNSPLH
TRBJ2-5 | TRBV5-5 | ASSLGGRVQETQY
TRBJ1-2 | TRBV7-2 | ASSHGQGNYGYT
TRBJ2-1 | TRBV28 | ASSLGTGASNEQF
TRBJ1-6 | TRBV3-1/TRBV3-2 | ASSEGGGENSPLH
TRBJ1-2 | TRBV29-1 | SGYSTYGYT
TRBJ2-2 | TRBV7-2 | ASSPTQAGTGELF
TRBJ1-1 | TRBV5-1 | ASSLYYREMNTEAF
TRBJ1-5 | TRBV6-2/TRBV6-3 | ASSWAQTVYQPQH
TRBJ2-5 | TRBV28 | ASSWGLQETQY
TRBJ1-2 | TRBV27 | ASRELQGVVYGYT
TRBJ1-4 | TRBV6-5 | ASSPEGGSEKLF